The source of this T cell receptor (beta chain) is a study of technical replicates of blood from several donors. Generated by immunoSEQ multiplex PCR, the TCRdb table keeps only in-frame clones and is missing some. The sample includes approximately 79,000 clones, 97% of them seen just once. V gave up 0 bases and J gave up 4 bases; unmatched junction bases: 4. The CDR3 covers 15 residues. Germline-derived CDR1 and CDR2 are GTSNPN and SVGIG (reference sequence). The source is a human donor in good health. This chain links TRBV30 with TRBJ1-5; 9 bases fit TRBD1. Sequencing was done on a sample of T cells isolated from PBMCs. The CDR3 nucleotides are TGTGCCTGGAGTGTAGTGACAGGGGGAAATCAGCCCCAGCATTTT. Its protein is CAWSVVTGGNQPQHF.